Sequencing of this TCR beta chain was carried out in a study of Ad26.COV2.S vaccination and SARS-CoV-2 variants. This CDR3 contains 14 residues. V was clipped by 7 bases and J by 2 bases, with 10 bases between them. Germline assignment: CDR1 KGHDR and CDR2 SFDVKD. Treatment indicated: around 19 received Ad26.COV2.S at low or high dose, single or two shots; five or six received placebo; per-sample allocation not given. The samples date from day 63 after the first vaccine or placebo injection. The assay was immunoSEQ multiplex PCR, and TCRdb's table has in-frame clones only and misses some. In the table there are roughly 320,000 clones, around four fifths of which are singletons.

The gene calls are TRBV24-1 and TRBJ2-2; D is perhaps TRBD1 or TRBD2 (5 bases each). The sequence was collected from a person aged 18 to 59 who received the Ad26.COV2.S COVID-19 vaccine or a placebo. The sample here was peripheral blood, taken in a trial of Ad26.COV2.S vaccine versus placebo. The CDR3 region is CATSRDLNTGELFF. CDR3 DNA: TGTGCCACCAGCCGGGACCTCAACACCGGGGAGCTGTTTTTT.